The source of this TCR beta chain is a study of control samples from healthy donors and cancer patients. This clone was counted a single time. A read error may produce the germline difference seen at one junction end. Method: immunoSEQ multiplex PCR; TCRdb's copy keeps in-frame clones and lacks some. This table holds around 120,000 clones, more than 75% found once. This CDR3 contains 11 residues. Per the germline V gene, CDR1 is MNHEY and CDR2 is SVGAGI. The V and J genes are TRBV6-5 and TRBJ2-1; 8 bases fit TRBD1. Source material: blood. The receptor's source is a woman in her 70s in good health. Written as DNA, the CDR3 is TGTGCCAGCAGCCCCGGGGGACAGGAGATCTTC. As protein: CASSPGGQEIF.